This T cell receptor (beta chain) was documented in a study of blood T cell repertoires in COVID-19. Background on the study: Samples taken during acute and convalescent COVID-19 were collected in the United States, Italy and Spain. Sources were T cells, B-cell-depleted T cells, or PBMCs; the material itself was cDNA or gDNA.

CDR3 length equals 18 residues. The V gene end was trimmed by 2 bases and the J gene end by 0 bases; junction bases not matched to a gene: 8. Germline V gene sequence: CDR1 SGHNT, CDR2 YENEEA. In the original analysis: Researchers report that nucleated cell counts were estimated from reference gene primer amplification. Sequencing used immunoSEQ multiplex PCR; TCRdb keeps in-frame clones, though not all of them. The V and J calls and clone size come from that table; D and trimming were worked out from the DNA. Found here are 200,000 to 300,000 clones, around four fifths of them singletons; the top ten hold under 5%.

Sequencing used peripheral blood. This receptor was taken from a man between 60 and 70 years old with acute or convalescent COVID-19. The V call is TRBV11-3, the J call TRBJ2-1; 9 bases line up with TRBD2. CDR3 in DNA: TGTGCCAGCAGCTTAAGGACTAGCGCGAATCCCTCCTACAATGAGCAGTTCTTC. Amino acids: CASSLRTSANPSYNEQFF.